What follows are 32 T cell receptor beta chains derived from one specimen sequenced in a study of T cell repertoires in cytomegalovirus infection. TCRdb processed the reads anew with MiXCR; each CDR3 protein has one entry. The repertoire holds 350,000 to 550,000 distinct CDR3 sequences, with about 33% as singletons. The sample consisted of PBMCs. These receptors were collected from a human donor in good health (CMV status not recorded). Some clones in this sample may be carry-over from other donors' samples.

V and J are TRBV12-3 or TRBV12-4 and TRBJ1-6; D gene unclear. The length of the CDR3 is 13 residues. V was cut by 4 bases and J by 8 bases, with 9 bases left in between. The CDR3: CASSSELYSPLHF. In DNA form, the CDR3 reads TGTGCCAGCAGTTCCGAACTGTATTCACCCCTCCACTTT.

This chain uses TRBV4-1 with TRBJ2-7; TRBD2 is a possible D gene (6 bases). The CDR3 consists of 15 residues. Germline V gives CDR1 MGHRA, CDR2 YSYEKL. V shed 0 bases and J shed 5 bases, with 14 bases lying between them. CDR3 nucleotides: TGCGCCAGCAGCCAAGAAACGGGACTTTTCCACGAGCAGTACTTC. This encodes CASSQETGLFHEQYF.

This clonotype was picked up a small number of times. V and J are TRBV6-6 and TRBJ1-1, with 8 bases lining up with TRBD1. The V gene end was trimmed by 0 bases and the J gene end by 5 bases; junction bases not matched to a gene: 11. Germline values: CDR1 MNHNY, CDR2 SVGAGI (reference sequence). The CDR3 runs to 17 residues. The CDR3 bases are TGTGCCAGCAGTTACTCGGCAGGGGGCATGCCAGGTACTGAAGCTTTCTTT. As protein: CASSYSAGGMPGTEAFF.

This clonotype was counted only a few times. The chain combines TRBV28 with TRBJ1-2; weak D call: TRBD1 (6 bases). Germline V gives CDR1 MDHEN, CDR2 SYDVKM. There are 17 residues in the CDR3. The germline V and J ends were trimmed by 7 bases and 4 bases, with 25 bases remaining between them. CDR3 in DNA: TGTGCCAGCACCCCACCCCGGTGGGGGGGCGGATCCTATGGCTACACCTTC. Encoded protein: CASTPPRWGGGSYGYTF.

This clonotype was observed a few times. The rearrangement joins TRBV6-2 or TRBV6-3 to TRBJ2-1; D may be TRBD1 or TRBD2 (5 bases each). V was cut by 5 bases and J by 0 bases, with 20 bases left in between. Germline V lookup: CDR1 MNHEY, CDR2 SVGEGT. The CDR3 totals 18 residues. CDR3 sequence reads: CASSPHPPGTRSYNEQFF. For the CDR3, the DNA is TGTGCCAGCAGTCCCCACCCCCCCGGGACGCGCTCCTACAATGAGCAGTTCTTC.

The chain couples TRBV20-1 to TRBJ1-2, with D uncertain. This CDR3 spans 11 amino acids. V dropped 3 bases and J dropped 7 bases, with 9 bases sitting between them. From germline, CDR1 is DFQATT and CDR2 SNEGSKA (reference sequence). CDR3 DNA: TGCAGTGCTAGCGGGTTGTCTGGCTACACCTTC. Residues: CSASGLSGYTF.

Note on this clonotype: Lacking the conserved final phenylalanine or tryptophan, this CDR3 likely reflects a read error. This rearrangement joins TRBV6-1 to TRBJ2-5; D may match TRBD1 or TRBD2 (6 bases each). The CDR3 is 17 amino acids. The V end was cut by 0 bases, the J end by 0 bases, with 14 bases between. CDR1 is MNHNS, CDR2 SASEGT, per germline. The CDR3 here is CASSEAKGGWYQETQYY. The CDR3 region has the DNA TGTGCCAGCAGTGAAGCCAAAGGGGGGTGGTACCAAGAGACCCAGTACTAC.

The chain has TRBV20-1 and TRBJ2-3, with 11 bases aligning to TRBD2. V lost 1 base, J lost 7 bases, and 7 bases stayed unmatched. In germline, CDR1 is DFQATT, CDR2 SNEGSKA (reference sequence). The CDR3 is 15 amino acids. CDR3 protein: CSARGGTSGGHTQYF. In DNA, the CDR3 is TGCAGTGCTAGAGGTGGAACTAGCGGGGGACATACGCAGTATTTT.

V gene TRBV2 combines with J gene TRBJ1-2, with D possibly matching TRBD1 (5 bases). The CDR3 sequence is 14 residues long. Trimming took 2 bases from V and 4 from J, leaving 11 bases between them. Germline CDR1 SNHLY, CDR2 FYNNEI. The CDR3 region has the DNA TGTGCCAGCAGTGAAAAGCCAGGGACCTATGGCTACACCTTC. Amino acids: CASSEKPGTYGYTF.

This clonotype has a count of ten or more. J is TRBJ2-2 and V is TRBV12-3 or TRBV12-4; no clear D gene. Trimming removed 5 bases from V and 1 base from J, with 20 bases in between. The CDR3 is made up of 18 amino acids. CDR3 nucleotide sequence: TGTGCCAGCAGTCCCCCCCAAAGGCAGTCGTTGAACACCGGGGAGCTGTTTTTT. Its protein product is CASSPPQRQSLNTGELFF.

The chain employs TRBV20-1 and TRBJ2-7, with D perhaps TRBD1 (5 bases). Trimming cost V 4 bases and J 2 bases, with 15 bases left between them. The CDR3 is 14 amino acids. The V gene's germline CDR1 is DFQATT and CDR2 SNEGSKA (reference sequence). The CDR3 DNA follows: TGCAGTGCTATAGCCCGAACAGGCACCTACGAGCAGTACTTC. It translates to CSAIARTGTYEQYF.

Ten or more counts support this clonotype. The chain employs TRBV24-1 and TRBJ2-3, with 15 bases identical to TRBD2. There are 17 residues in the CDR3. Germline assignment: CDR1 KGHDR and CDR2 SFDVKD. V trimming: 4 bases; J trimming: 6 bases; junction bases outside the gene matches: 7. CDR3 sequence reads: CATSDPGLAGGRDTQYF. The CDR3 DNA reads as TGTGCCACCAGTGACCCGGGACTAGCGGGGGGCCGCGATACGCAGTATTTT.

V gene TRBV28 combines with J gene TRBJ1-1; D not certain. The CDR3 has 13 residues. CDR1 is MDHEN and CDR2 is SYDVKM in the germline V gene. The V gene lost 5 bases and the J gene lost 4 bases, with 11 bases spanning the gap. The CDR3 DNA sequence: TGTGCCAGCAGTCCCCCGAGGTGCACTGAAGCTTTCTTT. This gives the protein CASSPPRCTEAFF.

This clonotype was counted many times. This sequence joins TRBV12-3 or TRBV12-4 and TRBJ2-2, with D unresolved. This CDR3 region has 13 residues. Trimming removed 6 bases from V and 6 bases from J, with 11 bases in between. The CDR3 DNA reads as TGTGCCAGCAGCAAGGACGAGGCCGGGGAGCTGTTTTTT. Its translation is CASSKDEAGELFF.

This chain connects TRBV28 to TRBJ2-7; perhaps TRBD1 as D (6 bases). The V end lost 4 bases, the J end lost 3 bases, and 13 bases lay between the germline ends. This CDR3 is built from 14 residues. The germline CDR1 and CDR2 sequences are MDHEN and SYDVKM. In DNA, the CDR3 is TGTGCCAGCAGTTCCGACAGGAACGGCTACGAGCAGTACTTC. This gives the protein CASSSDRNGYEQYF.

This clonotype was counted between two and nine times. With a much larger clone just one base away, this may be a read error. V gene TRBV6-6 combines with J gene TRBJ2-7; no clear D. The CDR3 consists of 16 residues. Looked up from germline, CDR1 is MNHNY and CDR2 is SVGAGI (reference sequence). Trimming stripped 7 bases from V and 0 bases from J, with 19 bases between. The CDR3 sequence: CASIEFDRIPSYEQYF. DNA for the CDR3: TGTGCCAGCATTGAATTTGATCGAATCCCCTCCTACGAGCAGTACTTC.

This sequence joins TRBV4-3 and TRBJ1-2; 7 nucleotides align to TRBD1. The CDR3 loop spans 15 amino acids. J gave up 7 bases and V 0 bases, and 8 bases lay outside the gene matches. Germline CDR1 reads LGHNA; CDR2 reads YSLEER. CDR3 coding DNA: TGCGCCAGCAGCCAAGAGAGTGGGACAGTTTTTGGCTACACCTTC. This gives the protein CASSQESGTVFGYTF.

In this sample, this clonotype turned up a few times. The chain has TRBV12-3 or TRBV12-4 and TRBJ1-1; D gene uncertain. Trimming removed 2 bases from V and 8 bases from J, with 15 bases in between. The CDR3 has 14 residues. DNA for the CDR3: TGTGCCAGCAGTTTAAGGCCAGAGCCTGAGGAAGCTTTCTTT. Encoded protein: CASSLRPEPEEAFF.

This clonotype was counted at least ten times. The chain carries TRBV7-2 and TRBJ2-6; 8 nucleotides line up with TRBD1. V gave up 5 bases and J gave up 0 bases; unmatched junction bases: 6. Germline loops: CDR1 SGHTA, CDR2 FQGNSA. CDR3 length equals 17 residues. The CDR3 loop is CASSTRTGNSGANVLTF. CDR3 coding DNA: TGTGCCAGCAGCACGCGGACAGGGAACTCTGGGGCCAACGTCCTGACTTTC.

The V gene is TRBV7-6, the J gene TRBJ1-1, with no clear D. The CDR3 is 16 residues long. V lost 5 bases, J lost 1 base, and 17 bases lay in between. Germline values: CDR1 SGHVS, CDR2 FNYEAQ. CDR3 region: CASSPRGRQENTEAFF. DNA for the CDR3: TGTGCCAGCAGCCCACGAGGGCGCCAAGAGAACACTGAAGCTTTCTTT.

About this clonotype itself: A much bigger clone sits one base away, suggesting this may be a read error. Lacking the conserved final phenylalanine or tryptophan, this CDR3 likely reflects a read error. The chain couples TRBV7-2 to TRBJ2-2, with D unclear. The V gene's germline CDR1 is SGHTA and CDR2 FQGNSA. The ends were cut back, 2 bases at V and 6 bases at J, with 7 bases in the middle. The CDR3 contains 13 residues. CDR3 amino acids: CASSLIVPGELFC. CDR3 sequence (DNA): TGTGCCAGCAGCTTAATCGTTCCCGGGGAGCTGTTTTGT.

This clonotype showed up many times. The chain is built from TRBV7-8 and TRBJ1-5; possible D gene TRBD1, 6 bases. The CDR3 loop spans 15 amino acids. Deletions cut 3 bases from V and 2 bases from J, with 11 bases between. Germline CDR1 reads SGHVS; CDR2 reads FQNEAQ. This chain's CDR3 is CASSFGGTGNQPQHF. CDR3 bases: TGTGCCAGCAGCTTTGGGGGCACCGGCAATCAGCCCCAGCATTTT. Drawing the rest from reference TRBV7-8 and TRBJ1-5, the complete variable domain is GAGVSQSPRYKVAKRGQDVALRCDPISGHVSLFWYQQALGQGPEFLTYFQNEAQLDKSGLPSDRFFAERPEGSVSTLKIQRTQQEDSAVYLCASSFGGTGNQPQHFGDGTRLSIL.

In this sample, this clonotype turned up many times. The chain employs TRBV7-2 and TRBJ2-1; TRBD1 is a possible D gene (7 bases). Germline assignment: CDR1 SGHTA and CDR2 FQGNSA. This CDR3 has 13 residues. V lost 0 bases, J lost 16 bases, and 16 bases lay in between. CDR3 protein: CASSLAEQGGKFF. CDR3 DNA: TGTGCCAGCAGCTTAGCGGAGCAGGGGGGTAAATTCTTC.

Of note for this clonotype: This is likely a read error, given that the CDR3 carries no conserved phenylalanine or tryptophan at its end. For the CDR3, the DNA is TGTGCCAGCAGTTACGAACCGGGACCCGAGAAAGGCTACACCTTA. Translation: CASSYEPGPEKGYTL. The rearrangement uses TRBV6-1 and TRBJ1-2, with TRBD1 as a possible D gene (5 bases). Germline CDR1 reads MNHNS; CDR2 reads SASEGT. The CDR3 sequence is 15 residues long. Deletions cut 5 bases from V and 8 bases from J, with 21 bases between.

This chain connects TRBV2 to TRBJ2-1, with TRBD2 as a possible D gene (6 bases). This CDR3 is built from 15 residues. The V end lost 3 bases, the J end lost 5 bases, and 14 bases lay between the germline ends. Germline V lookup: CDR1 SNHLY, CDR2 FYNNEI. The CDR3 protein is CASSDFSGEDNEQFF. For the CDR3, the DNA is TGTGCCAGCAGTGATTTTAGCGGAGAAGACAATGAGCAGTTCTTC.

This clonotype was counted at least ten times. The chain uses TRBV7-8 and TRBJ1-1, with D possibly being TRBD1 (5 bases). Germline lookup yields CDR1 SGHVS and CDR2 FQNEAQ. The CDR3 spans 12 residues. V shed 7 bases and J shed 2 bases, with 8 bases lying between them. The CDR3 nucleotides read TGTGCCAGCAACCAGGGTAACACTGAAGCTTTCTTT. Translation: CASNQGNTEAFF. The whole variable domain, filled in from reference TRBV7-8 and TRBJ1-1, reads GAGVSQSPRYKVAKRGQDVALRCDPISGHVSLFWYQQALGQGPEFLTYFQNEAQLDKSGLPSDRFFAERPEGSVSTLKIQRTQQEDSAVYLCASNQGNTEAFFGQGTRLTVV.

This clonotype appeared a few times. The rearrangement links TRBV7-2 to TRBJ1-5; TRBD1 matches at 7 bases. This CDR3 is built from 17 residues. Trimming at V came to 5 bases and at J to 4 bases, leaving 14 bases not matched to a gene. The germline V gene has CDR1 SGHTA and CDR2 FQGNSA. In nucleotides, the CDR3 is TGTGCCAGCAGCCCCTACAGGGGAGGTCTGAGAAATCAGCCCCAGCATTTT. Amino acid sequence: CASSPYRGGLRNQPQHF.

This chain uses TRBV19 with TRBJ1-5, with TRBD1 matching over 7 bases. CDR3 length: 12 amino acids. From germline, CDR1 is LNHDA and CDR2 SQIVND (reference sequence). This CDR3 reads CPRRDSNQPQHF. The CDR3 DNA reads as TGTCCGAGAAGGGACAGTAATCAGCCCCAGCATTTT.

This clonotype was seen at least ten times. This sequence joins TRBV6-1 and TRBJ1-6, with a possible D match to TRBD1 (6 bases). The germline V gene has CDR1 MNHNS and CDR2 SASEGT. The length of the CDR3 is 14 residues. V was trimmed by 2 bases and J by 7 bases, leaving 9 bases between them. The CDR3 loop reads CASSENRENSPLHF. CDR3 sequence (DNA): TGTGCCAGCAGTGAAAACAGGGAAAATTCACCCCTCCACTTT.

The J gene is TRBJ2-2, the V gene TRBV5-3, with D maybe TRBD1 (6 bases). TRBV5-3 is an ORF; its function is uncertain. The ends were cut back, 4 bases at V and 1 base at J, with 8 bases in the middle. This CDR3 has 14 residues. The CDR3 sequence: CARSGGQNTGELFF. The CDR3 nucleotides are TGTGCCAGAAGCGGGGGACAGAACACCGGGGAGCTGTTTTTT.

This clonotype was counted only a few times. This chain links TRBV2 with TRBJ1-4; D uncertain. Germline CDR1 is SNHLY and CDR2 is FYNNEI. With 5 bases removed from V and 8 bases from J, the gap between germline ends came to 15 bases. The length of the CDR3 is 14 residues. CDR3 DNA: TGTGCCAGCAGTCCTGACCTTTACACGGAAAAACTGTTTTTT. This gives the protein CASSPDLYTEKLFF. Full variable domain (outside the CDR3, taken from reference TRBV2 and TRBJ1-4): EPEVTQTPSHQVTQMGQEVILRCVPISNHLYFYWYRQILGQKVEFLVSFYNNEISEKSEIFDDQFSVERPDGSNFTLKIRSTKLEDSAMYFCASSPDLYTEKLFFGSGTQLSVL.

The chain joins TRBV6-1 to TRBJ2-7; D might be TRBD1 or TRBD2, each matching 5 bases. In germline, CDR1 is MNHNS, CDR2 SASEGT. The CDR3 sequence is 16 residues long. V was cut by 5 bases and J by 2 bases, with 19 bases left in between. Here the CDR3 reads CASSWDLRQITYEQYF. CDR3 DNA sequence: TGTGCCAGCAGTTGGGACCTACGCCAGATCACCTACGAGCAGTACTTC.